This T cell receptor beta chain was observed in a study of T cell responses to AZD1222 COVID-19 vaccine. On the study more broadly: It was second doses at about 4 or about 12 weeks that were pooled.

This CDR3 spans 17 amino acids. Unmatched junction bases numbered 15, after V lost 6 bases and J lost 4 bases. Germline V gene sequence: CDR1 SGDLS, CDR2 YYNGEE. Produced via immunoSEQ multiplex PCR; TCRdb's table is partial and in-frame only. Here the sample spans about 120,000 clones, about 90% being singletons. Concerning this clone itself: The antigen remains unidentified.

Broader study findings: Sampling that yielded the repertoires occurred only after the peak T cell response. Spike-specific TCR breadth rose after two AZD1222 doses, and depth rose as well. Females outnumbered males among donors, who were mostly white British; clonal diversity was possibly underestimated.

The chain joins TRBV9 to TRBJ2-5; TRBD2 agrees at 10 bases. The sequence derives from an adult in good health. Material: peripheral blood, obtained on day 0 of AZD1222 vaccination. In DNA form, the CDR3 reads TGTGCCAGCACCCCATGGGGGGCTAGCGGGAGAGGAGAGACCCAGTACTTC. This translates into CASTPWGASGRGETQYF. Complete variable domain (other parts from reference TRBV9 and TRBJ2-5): DSGVTQTPKHLITATGQRVTLRCSPRSGDLSVYWYQQSLDQGLQFLIQYYNGEERAKGNILERFSAQQFPDLHSELNLSSLELGDSALYFCASTPWGASGRGETQYFGPGTRLLVL.